The clone carrying this T cell receptor (beta chain) was counted a few times. The antigen is not known. Preparation of naive CD8 libraries involved roughly 19,000 to 1,100,000 sorted cells and 10%, 30% or 50% RNA. The source of the sample is a study of molecular identifiers for immune sequencing clone quantification. Findings and limits, study-wide: Underestimated sizes of highly expanded clones could result from identical TCR molecules that share a barcode.

TCRdb reprocessed the PCR reads via MiXCR and lists one record per CDR3 protein. The sample lists approximately 500,000 distinct CDR3 sequences, about 26% occurring once. The V and J ends lost 5 bases and 6 bases, in that order; junction bases with no gene match: 6. Germline CDR1 reads SGHTA; CDR2 reads FQGNSA. The CDR3 consists of 13 residues. The source material was naive CD8+ T cells from blood, with Jurkat cell RNA spiked in. Subset given: FACS-sorted CD8+CD4-CCR7+CD45RA+ naive T cells. The chain combines TRBV7-2 with TRBJ2-7; TRBD2 agrees at 8 bases. This clonotype originated in a human donor in good health. Some libraries in this study had Jurkat cell RNA spiked in. Here the CDR3 reads CASSGTRWTEQYF. The CDR3, as DNA: TGTGCCAGCAGCGGGACTAGGTGGACCGAGCAGTACTTC.